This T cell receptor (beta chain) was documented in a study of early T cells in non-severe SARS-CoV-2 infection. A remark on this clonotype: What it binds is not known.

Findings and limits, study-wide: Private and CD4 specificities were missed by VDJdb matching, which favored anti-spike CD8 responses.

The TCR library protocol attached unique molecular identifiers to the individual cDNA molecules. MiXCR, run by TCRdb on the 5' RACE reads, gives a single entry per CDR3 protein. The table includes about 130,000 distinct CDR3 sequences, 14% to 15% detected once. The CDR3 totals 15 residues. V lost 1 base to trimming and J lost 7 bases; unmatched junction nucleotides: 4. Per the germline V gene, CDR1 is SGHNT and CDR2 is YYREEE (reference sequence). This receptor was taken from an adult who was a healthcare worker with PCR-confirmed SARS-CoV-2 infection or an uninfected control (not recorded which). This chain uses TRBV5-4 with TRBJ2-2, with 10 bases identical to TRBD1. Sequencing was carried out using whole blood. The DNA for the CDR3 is TGTGCCAGCAGCTTGCCCGGACAGGGGGGCGGGGAGCTGTTTTTT. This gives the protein CASSLPGQGGGELFF. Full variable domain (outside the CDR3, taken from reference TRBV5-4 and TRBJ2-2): ETGVTQSPTHLIKTRGQQVTLRCSSQSGHNTVSWYQQALGQGPQFIFQYYREEENGRGNFPPRFSGLQFPNYSSELNVNALELDDSALYLCASSLPGQGGGELFFGEGSRLTVL.